What follows describes a single T cell receptor (beta chain). The antigen is undetermined. The sample comes from a study of T cell repertoires in cytomegalovirus infection. TCRdb reprocessed the reads via MiXCR and lists one record per CDR3 protein. Of about 140,000 distinct CDR3 sequences listed, 32% are singletons. J lost 2 bases, V lost 6 bases, and 6 bases had no gene match. The CDR3 runs 14 residues. The chain employs TRBV12-3 or TRBV12-4 and TRBJ2-5; TRBD1 matches at 7 bases. The sample in question was CD8+ T cells from cultured PBMCs, obtained from culture after CMV antigen stimulation. This receptor was obtained from a human donor in good health (CMV status not recorded). Some clones in this sample may be carry-over from other donors' samples. CDR3 amino acids: CASSWGRGQETQYF. In DNA form, the CDR3 reads TGTGCCAGCAGCTGGGGCAGGGGGCAAGAGACCCAGTACTTC.